The 16 T cell receptor beta chains below all came from one sample that was sequenced in a study of blood T cell repertoires in COVID-19 (dated by TCRdb to 2020 to 2022). The library was prepared using the immunoSEQ multiplex PCR assay. Drawn from immuneACCESS, this table holds only the in-frame rearrangements with V and J called that TCRdb kept. Clones are partly lost; checked studies trace under half to an unresolved V gene and leave the rest unexplained. The sample table shows 320,000 or so clones, and about 89% are seen once. The top ten clonotypes cover over 4% of the sample. The sequenced sample was PBMCs or T cells enriched from blood (not recorded which). These receptor sequences come from a man in his 60s who had recovered from COVID-19.

The chain combines TRBV9 with TRBJ2-7; TRBD2 aligns across 8 bases. CDR3 size: 16 residues. Germline CDR1 is SGDLS and CDR2 is YYNGEE. The junction had 13 bases not matched to a gene; V was cut back by 3 bases and J by 5 bases. CDR3 bases: TGTGCCAGCAGCGCGGGACCGGGACTAGGGCAGAACGAGCAGTACTTC. Translated, it gives CASSAGPGLGQNEQYF.

V usage is TRBV27 and J usage is TRBJ2-1; D may be TRBD1 (6 bases). This CDR3 is 12 amino acids long. Germline V gene sequence: CDR1 MNHEY, CDR2 SMNVEV (reference sequence). With 6 bases removed from V and 7 bases from J, the gap between germline ends came to 10 bases. The CDR3 coding sequence is TGTGCCAGCAGGGACAGACCAAATGAGCAGTTCTTC. It is translated as CASRDRPNEQFF.

This chain joins TRBV11-2 and TRBJ2-7, with D tentatively TRBD2 (5 bases). Per germline, CDR1 SGHAT and CDR2 FQNNGV. The V end was cut by 5 bases, the J end by 2 bases, with 16 bases between. The CDR3 spans 15 residues. The CDR3 bases are TGTGCCAGCAGCGCGGGTCCACTGGTGACCTACGAGCAGTACTTC. Its protein is CASSAGPLVTYEQYF.

The rearrangement links TRBV7-8 to TRBJ2-5; D is unresolved. V shed 8 bases and J shed 9 bases, with 13 bases lying between them. Looked up from germline, CDR1 is SGHVS and CDR2 is FQNEAQ. The CDR3 is 11 amino acids. The CDR3 DNA sequence: TGTGCCAGCGGAGCTCGGTCGCCCCAGTACTTC. Protein product: CASGARSPQYF.

The J gene is TRBJ1-5, the V gene TRBV28; D may be TRBD1 (5 bases). CDR1 and CDR2 (germline): MDHEN, SYDVKM. This CDR3 comprises 16 residues. Trimming removed 7 bases at V and 0 bases at J, with 16 bases between. The CDR3, as DNA: TGTGCCAGCACCCATCCAGGGCAATTTAGCAATCAGCCCCAGCATTTT. Its translation: CASTHPGQFSNQPQHF.

The chain recombines TRBV14 with TRBJ2-5; D perhaps matches TRBD1 (6 bases). Germline CDR1 and CDR2: SGHDN and FVKESK. The CDR3 contains 15 residues. The V gene lost 1 base and the J gene lost 5 bases, with 14 bases spanning the gap. The CDR3 loop is CASSQASTGGETQYF. In DNA, the CDR3 is TGTGCCAGCAGCCAAGCCTCGACAGGCGGGGAGACCCAGTACTTC.

There are a few counts of this clone. The chain joins TRBV7-9 to TRBJ2-1, with no clear D. The germline V gene has CDR1 SEHNR and CDR2 FQNEAQ (reference sequence). The CDR3 consists of 10 residues. Between the trimmed V and J ends, which lost 5 bases and 7 bases, there was a span of 3 bases. In DNA, the CDR3 is TGTGCCAGCAGCCAGAATGAGCAGTTCTTC. Protein: CASSQNEQFF.

The genes are TRBV5-1 and TRBJ2-1; 7 nucleotides align to TRBD2. CDR1 and CDR2 (germline): SGHRS, YFSETQ. The J segment lost 6 bases and the V segment lost 7 bases, leaving 13 bases of the junction unmatched. CDR3 size: 15 residues. Here the CDR3 DNA reads TGCGCCAGCTCACGAAGCGGGATTAAGGTCAATGAGCAGTTCTTC. This codes for CASSRSGIKVNEQFF.

The chain joins TRBV6-5 to TRBJ2-5; D not resolved. CDR1 and CDR2 (germline): MNHEY, SVGAGI. This CDR3 region has 11 residues. The V and J ends lost 6 bases and 5 bases respectively, with 7 bases between them. In nucleotides, the CDR3 is TGTGCCAGCAGGGCCGGGGAGACCCAGTACTTC. Translating gives CASRAGETQYF.

The rearrangement links TRBV7-9 to TRBJ1-2, with TRBD1 matching 7 bases. CDR1 and CDR2 (germline): SEHNR, FQNEAQ (reference sequence). J was trimmed by 4 bases and V by 4 bases; bases with no gene match: 6. CDR3 length equals 14 residues. For the CDR3, the DNA is TGTGCCAGCAGCTACTCCGGGACAGCCTATGGCTACACCTTC. Amino acids: CASSYSGTAYGYTF.

The rearrangement joins TRBV19 to TRBJ1-5; 8 bases fit TRBD1. V was pared by 7 bases and J by 4 bases, with 3 bases of the junction left unmatched. This CDR3 is 13 amino acids long. Germline lookup yields CDR1 LNHDA and CDR2 SQIVND (reference sequence). The DNA for the CDR3 is TGTGCCAGTACGACAGGGGAAAATCAGCCCCAGCATTTT. It yields the protein CASTTGENQPQHF. The variable domain in full, completed from reference TRBV19 and TRBJ1-5, reads DGGITQSPKYLFRKEGQNVTLSCEQNLNHDAMYWYRQDPGQGLRLIYYSQIVNDFQKGDIAEGYSVSREKKESFPLTVTSAQKNPTAFYLCASTTGENQPQHFGDGTRLSIL.

This clone was observed a handful of times. The chain recombines TRBV7-2 with TRBJ1-6; 7 bases are shared with TRBD1. Unmatched junction bases numbered 4, after V lost 5 bases and J lost 6 bases. This CDR3 is built from 14 residues. Germline V gives CDR1 SGHTA, CDR2 FQGNSA. The CDR3 is CASSLTGVNSPLHF. The CDR3 DNA follows: TGTGCCAGCAGCCTCACAGGGGTTAATTCACCCCTCCACTTT.

This chain connects TRBV2 to TRBJ1-6; TRBD1 agrees at 7 bases. This CDR3 is built from 14 residues. The V segment lost 5 bases and the J segment 11 bases; nucleotides outside the gene matches: 9. The germline CDR1 and CDR2 sequences are SNHLY and FYNNEI. CDR3 amino acids: CASSLGGTVPPLHF. CDR3 sequence (DNA): TGTGCCAGCAGTCTTGGGGGGACAGTTCCACCCCTCCACTTT.

The chain links TRBV2 to TRBJ2-7, with TRBD1 matching 8 bases. From germline, CDR1 is SNHLY and CDR2 FYNNEI. This CDR3 contains 12 residues. V lost 6 bases, J lost 6 bases, and 4 bases stayed unmatched. The CDR3 sequence: CASRRQGREQYF. The CDR3 bases are TGTGCCAGCAGACGACAGGGGCGCGAGCAGTACTTC. Full variable domain (outside the CDR3, taken from reference TRBV2 and TRBJ2-7): EPEVTQTPSHQVTQMGQEVILRCVPISNHLYFYWYRQILGQKVEFLVSFYNNEISEKSEIFDDQFSVERPDGSNFTLKIRSTKLEDSAMYFCASRRQGREQYFGPGTRLTVT.

V gene TRBV5-5 combines with J gene TRBJ2-2; D unclear. CDR1 and CDR2 from the germline V gene are SGHKS and YYEKEE (reference sequence). Trimming left V 0 bases short and J 8 bases short, with 5 bases between. The CDR3 is made up of 12 amino acids. The CDR3 sequence: CASSLELGELFF. In DNA form, the CDR3 reads TGTGCCAGCAGCTTGGAGCTTGGGGAGCTGTTTTTT. The complete variable domain, with remaining parts taken from reference TRBV5-5 and TRBJ2-2, reads DAGVTQSPTHLIKTRGQQVTLRCSPISGHKSVSWYQQVLGQGPQFIFQYYEKEERGRGNFPDRFSARQFPNYSSELNVNALLLGDSALYLCASSLELGELFFGEGSRLTVL.

The CDR3 protein is CASSHPSGYTGQYF. In DNA, the CDR3 is TGTGCCAGCAGCCACCCTAGCGGCTACACGGGGCAGTACTTC. V and J are TRBV3-1 (or the pseudogene TRBV3-2) and TRBJ2-7; 7 nucleotides align to TRBD2. Germline CDR1 and CDR2: LGHDT and YNNKEL (reference sequence). This CDR3 has 14 amino acids. The V and J ends lost 3 bases and 9 bases, in that order; junction bases with no gene match: 11.